This record concerns one TCR beta chain sequence. Its recognized antigen is unknown. One base away there is no much larger clone; base qualities are not given. The CDR3 regions of human TCRbeta chains were analyzed by immunosequencing. From the authors' description of their analysis: TCRs in the repertoires were compared against a reference library of SARS-CoV-2-specific TCRs that had been generated with the MIRA antigen-specificity platform. Breadth meant the fraction of unique TCRs that were SARS-CoV-2-associated, whereas depth meant the fraction of total T cells that were SARS-CoV-2-associated. Using the MIRA data, each spike-specific TCR was assigned both to the spike region to which the TCR was reactive and to a CD4 or CD8 class. Log10-transformed breadth and depth values were compared by one-way ANOVA with Sidak's multiple comparisons tests. TCRdb retrieved this table from immuneACCESS and kept in-frame rearrangements only. Not all clones are present; in checked studies, unresolved V genes account for under half, and no reason is known for the remainder. Clone size and V and J calls were adopted from that table, with D and trimming inferred from the DNA. The sample table contains about 150,000 clones; only one count was recorded for more than 85% of them. The ten top clones hold approximately 6.6% of the sample.

This specimen comes from a study of T cell responses to AZD1222 COVID-19 vaccine (dated by TCRdb to 2020 to 2022). In terms of the full investigation: TCR sequencing was performed for some 250 trial participants, of whom 200 to 210 were given two doses of AZD1222 and roughly 25 were given two doses of MenACWY control vaccine. Trial participants were enrolled into age subgroups of 18-55, 56-69 and 70-plus years, which contained about 150, 28 and 57 TCR-sequenced participants, respectively.

V ends up 6 bases short and J 8 bases short, with an unmatched junction base count of 4. CDR1 and CDR2 (MNHEY, SVGAGI) derive from the germline V gene. Reading from cysteine to phenylalanine, the CDR3 counts 13 amino acids. CDR3 DNA only is kept here, 39 bases in frame from base 1. The time point tag for this specimen amounts to: sample from adult after SARS-CoV-2 infection, after symptom onset. A couple of convalescent COVID-19 patients, sampled after symptom onset from adults with prior SARS-CoV-2 infection, were also TCR-sequenced for comparison. What the study reported, not specific to this receptor: In the small 56-69-year group, the increase in depth fell short of significance, most likely because of low power. Because no samples from the day 14 peak response were available, repertoires could be characterized only after the peak T cell response. Spike-specific TCR breadth and depth rose significantly after two AZD1222 doses compared with day 0 and with MenACWY recipients. Reportedly, almost half of the unique spike-specific TCRs recognized epitopes lying outside the regions that are mutated in the B.1.351 and B.1.1.7 variants. Most participants were white British and females outnumbered males, and the authors suggested that clonal diversity may have been underestimated. The whole spike protein was spanned by vaccine-associated CD4 TCRs, and dominant responses were seen in regions 160-218 and 743-854. Only a handful of AZD1222 recipients were SARS-CoV-2 seropositive at baseline, limiting conclusions about previously exposed vaccinees.

The chain employs TRBV6-5 and TRBJ1-6, with 7 bases in between that match TRBD1. This TCR was recovered from an adult who had recovered from COVID-19. Sequences were derived from peripheral blood, sampled after recovery from COVID-19. The nucleotide sequence is given as TGTGCCAGCAGATCCACAGGGGATTCACCCCTCCACTTT. Translated, it gives CASRSTGDSPLHF.